This TCR beta chain was found in a study of early stage breast cancer tumors (dated by TCRdb to about 2017). Concerning the study at large: Of the approximately 15 invasive breast tumors, about a dozen were found to be estrogen receptor-positive, progesterone receptor-positive and HER2-negative. Most of the 12 ER+/PR+/HER2- tumors were invasive ductal carcinomas, while the other four were invasive lobular carcinomas. A read coverage of roughly 10-fold per sample was achieved on average. Across all samples, roughly 2,800,000 templates representing over a million unique clonotypes were detected.

To note about this clone: Its antigen specificity is not known. The sample holds no much larger clone one base away, and base qualities are not on file.

Dicing about 19-50 mg of tumor tissue typically gave a DNA yield of more than 3 ug. The study profiled bulk TCR beta-chain repertoires in matched peripheral blood, tumor and adjacent normal breast tissue taken from some 17 patients with early-stage breast cancer. After resection, tumor tissue identified by eye was cut out and put into prechilled RNAlater. Tumor tissue (about 20-50 mg) was diced and then homogenized with a TissueLyser II in RLTplus buffer containing beta-mercaptoethanol and antifoaming agent. Genomic DNA was extracted with the Qiagen AllPrep DNA/RNA Mini kit. Overall study results and their limits: Because the cohort was small, analysis by tumor subtype was not possible. Tumors showed about 2.3-fold higher T cell density and higher clonality than adjacent normal breast tissue. Chain pairing and functional markers such as CD4, CD8 and FOXP3 were not captured by bulk genomic DNA sequencing of unsorted cells. Repertoires from blood and normal breast were more alike than repertoires from blood and tumor, and in about 85% of the 16 patients, comparing each tissue with blood separated tumor from normal. Enriched TCRB sequences shared across patients were found to be mostly commonly generated sequences that were unlikely to play an important role in the tumor microenvironment.

Germline trimming amounts to 6 bases on V and 6 bases on J, with 12 as the count of junction bases outside the gene matches. The CDR3 goes from the cysteine to the phenylalanine over 15 residues. Only the CDR3 portion is preserved as DNA: 45 bases, with reading frame beginning at the first base. CDR1 SNHLY and CDR2 FYNNEI were looked up in the germline V gene. Each sample was amplified in two independent genomic DNA replicates, using 0.4 to 0.6 ug for blood and about 1.5 ug for tumor or normal breast. Following the manufacturer's instructions, the ImmunoSeq Intro kit was used to carry out TCRB sequencing on genomic DNA. The multiplex PCR ran for 30 to 40 cycles using proprietary primers and spike-in control sequences for absolute quantification. An 87-bp fragment spanning the CDR3 and flanking V and J genes was sequenced with single-end 150-bp reads. Each lane of an Illumina MiSeq running version 3.0 chemistry carried seven multiplexed samples, with two replicates apiece. The authors' analysis ran thus. The vendor's proprietary pipeline processed the raw data and merged both replicates into a single result for each sample. A clonotype was defined as productive rearrangements that share the same V-gene family, CDR3 amino acid sequence and J-gene segment. To compute clonality, the normalized Shannon entropy (Pielou evenness) of TCRB abundances was subtracted from 1. To estimate T cell density, the total number of templates was divided by the input cell count, which was inferred from how much DNA went in. Recon, run with its default parameters, was used to estimate overall repertoire diversity and clonality. A clonotype was considered tumor-enriched if its abundance in tumor exceeded 0.1% and was at least 32-fold higher than its abundance in normal breast. In its TCRdb copy, this immuneACCESS table keeps in-frame sequences only and misses some clones. Where compared with another copy, unresolved V genes explain less than half of these, and the others have no known cause. Clonal size and the V and J genes are those of that table, whereas D and trimming came from the DNA. The sample table records 25,000 to 30,000 clones; about three fifths of these occur just once. 7.5% to 9.5% of the sample lies in the top ten.

The sample comprised breast tumor tissue. This sequence originates from a person aged 45 to 59 with breast cancer. This chain joins TRBV2 to TRBJ2-3; TRBD2 agrees with 7 junctional bases. The nucleotides read TGTGCCAGCAGCCCTGGACTAGTGCCTAGTGATACGCAGTATTTT. It translates to CASSPGLVPSDTQYF.